The rows below give T cell receptor beta chains drawn from one sample of a study of CD8 T cells in Susac syndrome. TCRdb passed the immunoSEQ multiplex PCR reads through MiXCR, listing each CDR3 protein once. Among more than 120,000 distinct CDR3 sequences listed, roughly 94% were seen once. Sequenced sample: CD4+ T cells from PBMCs. The receptor set was obtained from a human donor in good health. CDR3s include the opening cysteine and the closing phenylalanine or tryptophan. Each record gives: V gene, J gene, D gene, clone size, CDR3 DNA, CDR3 protein. D genes are given only for firm matches. Expanded clones get a size class; other rows say once, few or many, or leave the size out.

TRBV29-1	TRBJ1-1	.	.	TGCAGCGTTAGGGGCAGGGCGAACACTGAAGCTTTCTTT	CSVRGRANTEAFF
TRBV5-6	TRBJ2-5	TRBD2	.	TGTGCCAGCACCCCCGGACTAGTGGCAGAGACCCAGTACTTC	CASTPGLVAETQYF
TRBV30	TRBJ1-4	TRBD1	.	TGTGCCTGGAGGCTGGGACAGGGGGATGAAAAACTGTTTTTT	CAWRLGQGDEKLFF
TRBV19	TRBJ2-7	.	.	TGTGCCAGTAGTATAGATCGGGGCGACCAGCAGTACTTC	CASSIDRGDQQYF
TRBV30	TRBJ1-1	.	.	TGTGCCTGGAGAACGGGCCTTGAAGCTTTCTTT	CAWRTGLEAFF
TRBV29-1	TRBJ2-2	TRBD2	.	TGCAGCGTTGCCGGTAGCGGGATGGTAGGGGAGCTGTTTTTT	CSVAGSGMVGELFF
TRBV20-1	TRBJ2-5	TRBD1	once	TGCAGTGCTCGGCACAGGGGGCAAGAGACCCAGTACTTC	CSARHRGQETQYF
TRBV29-1	TRBJ1-1	.	.	TGCAGCGCTGGACTGGGGAACACTGAAGCTTTCTTT	CSAGLGNTEAFF
TRBV14	TRBJ2-2	.	.	TGTGCCAGCAGCCCGGGACATTCCGGGGAGCTGTTTTTT	CASSPGHSGELFF
TRBV27	TRBJ2-6	TRBD2	once	TGTGCCAGCACCTCCTCGGGACTAGCGGGAGGTTATGGGGCCAACGTCCTGACTTTC	CASTSSGLAGGYGANVLTF
TRBV24-1	TRBJ2-1	.	.	TGTGCCACCAGTGTCGCGGGAAGGCTGTTCTTC	CATSVAGRLFF
TRBV2	TRBJ1-2	.	once	TGTGCCAGCAGGATACAGGGCCTGGGGGGTTATGGCTACACCTTC	CASRIQGLGGYGYTF
TRBV6-5	TRBJ2-3	TRBD2	.	TGTGCCAGCAGTTTAGCGGGGGCCCCGAATACGCAGTATTTT	CASSLAGAPNTQYF
TRBV4-1	TRBJ2-7	TRBD1	.	TGCGCCAGCAGCCGCTATGGGACAGAGATCTACGAGCAGTACTTC	CASSRYGTEIYEQYF
TRBV30	TRBJ2-2	.	.	TGTGCCTGGAGTGTGGGCAGTAACACCGGGGAGCTGTTTTTT	CAWSVGSNTGELFF
TRBV10-3	TRBJ2-1	.	.	TGTGCCATCAGTGACACCTACAATGAGCAGTTCTTC	CAISDTYNEQFF
TRBV12-3/TRBV12-4	TRBJ1-2	.	.	TGTGCCAGCAGGCGGGGGACTGCGACTAACTATGGCTACACCTTC	CASRRGTATNYGYTF
TRBV29-1	TRBJ1-5	.	.	TGCAGCGTTGGTGGATTTAGCAATCAGCCCCAGCATTTT	CSVGGFSNQPQHF
TRBV5-1	TRBJ2-1	.	.	TGCGCCAGCAGCGCCGGGACTCCAGGAGGCAATGAGCAGTTCTTC	CASSAGTPGGNEQFF
TRBV10-3	TRBJ2-7	TRBD2	.	TGTGCCATCAGAAGGACTAGCGGGATCTACGAGCAGTACTTC	CAIRRTSGIYEQYF
TRBV7-2	TRBJ2-3	.	.	TGTGCCAGCAGCTTAGTAAGAGGGGCAGACACGCAGTATTTT	CASSLVRGADTQYF
TRBV25-1	TRBJ2-5	.	.	TGTGCCAGCAGTGAGGGGTTGGTGGTACAAGAGACCCAGTACTTC	CASSEGLVVQETQYF
TRBV25-1	TRBJ2-5	TRBD2	.	TGTGCCAGCAGTGACCTTACCGGGACTAGGGGGGAGACCCAGTACTTC	CASSDLTGTRGETQYF
TRBV15	TRBJ1-2	.	.	TGTGCCACCAGCAATCTCCGTGGAGGGGGTGTCTATGGCTACACCTTC	CATSNLRGGGVYGYTF
TRBV28	TRBJ1-1	.	.	TGTGCCAGCAGCCTCGCCGGGAACCTCCGGAGGGCTGAAGCTTTCTTT	CASSLAGNLRRAEAFF
TRBV15	TRBJ1-4	.	.	TGTGCCACCAGCAGTTCAGGGGACGCAACTAATGAAAAACTGTTTTTT	CATSSSGDATNEKLFF
TRBV11-1	TRBJ2-3	.	once	TGTGCCATCAACCTTAGCACAGATACGCAGTATTTT	CAINLSTDTQYF
TRBV20-1	TRBJ1-2	TRBD1	.	TGCAGTGCTATAGACAGGGGGCTCGGGGATGGCTACACCTTC	CSAIDRGLGDGYTF